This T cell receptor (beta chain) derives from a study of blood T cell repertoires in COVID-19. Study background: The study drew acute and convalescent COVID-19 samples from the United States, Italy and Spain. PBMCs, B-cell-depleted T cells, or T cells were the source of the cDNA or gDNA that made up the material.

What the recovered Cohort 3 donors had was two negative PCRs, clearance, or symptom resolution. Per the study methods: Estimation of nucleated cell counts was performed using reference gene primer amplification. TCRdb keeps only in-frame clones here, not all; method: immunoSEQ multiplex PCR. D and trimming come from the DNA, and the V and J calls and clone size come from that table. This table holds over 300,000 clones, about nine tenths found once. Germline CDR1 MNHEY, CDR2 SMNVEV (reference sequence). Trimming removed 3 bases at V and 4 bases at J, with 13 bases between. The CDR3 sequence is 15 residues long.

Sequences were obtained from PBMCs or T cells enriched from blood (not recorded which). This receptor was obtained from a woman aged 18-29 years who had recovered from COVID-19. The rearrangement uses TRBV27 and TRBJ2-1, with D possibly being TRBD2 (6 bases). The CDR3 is CASSFFAGSYNEQFF. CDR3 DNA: TGTGCCAGCAGTTTCTTCGCGGGAAGTTACAATGAGCAGTTCTTC.